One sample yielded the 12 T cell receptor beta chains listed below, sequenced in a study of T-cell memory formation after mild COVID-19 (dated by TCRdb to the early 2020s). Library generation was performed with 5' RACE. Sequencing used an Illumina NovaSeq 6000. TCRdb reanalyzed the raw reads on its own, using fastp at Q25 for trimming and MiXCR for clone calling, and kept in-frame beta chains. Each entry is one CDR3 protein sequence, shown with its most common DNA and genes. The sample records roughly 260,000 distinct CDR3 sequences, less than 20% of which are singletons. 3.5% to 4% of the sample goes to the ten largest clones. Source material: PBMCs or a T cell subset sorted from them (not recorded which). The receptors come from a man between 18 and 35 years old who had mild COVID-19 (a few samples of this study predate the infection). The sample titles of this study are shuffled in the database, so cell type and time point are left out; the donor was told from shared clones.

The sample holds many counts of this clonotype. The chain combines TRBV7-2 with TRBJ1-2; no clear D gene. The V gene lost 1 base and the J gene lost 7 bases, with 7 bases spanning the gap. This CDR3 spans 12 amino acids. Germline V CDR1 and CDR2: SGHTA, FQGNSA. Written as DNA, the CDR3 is TGTGCCAGCAGCTTAGATGACGTTGGCTACACCTTC. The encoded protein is CASSLDDVGYTF.

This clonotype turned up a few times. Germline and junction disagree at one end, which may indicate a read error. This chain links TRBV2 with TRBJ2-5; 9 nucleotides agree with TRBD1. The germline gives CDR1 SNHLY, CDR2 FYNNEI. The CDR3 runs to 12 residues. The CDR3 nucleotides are TGTGCCAGCAGTGCGAACCGGGACAGGGAGGACTTC. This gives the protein CASSANRDREDF. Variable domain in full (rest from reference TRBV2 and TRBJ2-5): EPEVTQTPSHQVTQMGQEVILRCVPISNHLYFYWYRQILGQKVEFLVSFYNNEISEKSEIFDDQFSVERPDGSNFTLKIRSTKLEDSAMYFCASSANRDREDFGPGTRLLVL.

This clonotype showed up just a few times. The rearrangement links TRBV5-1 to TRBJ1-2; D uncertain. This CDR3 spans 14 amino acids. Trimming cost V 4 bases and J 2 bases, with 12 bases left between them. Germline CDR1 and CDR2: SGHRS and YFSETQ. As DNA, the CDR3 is TGCGCCAGCAGCCAAACATCCGGAAACTATGGCTACACCTTC. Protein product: CASSQTSGNYGYTF.

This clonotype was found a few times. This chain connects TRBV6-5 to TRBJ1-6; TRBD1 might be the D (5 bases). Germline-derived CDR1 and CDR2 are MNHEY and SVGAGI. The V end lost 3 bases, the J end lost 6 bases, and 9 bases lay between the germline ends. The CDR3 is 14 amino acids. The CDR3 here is CASSYRDANSPLHF. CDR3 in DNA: TGTGCCAGCAGTTATAGGGACGCTAATTCACCCCTCCACTTT.

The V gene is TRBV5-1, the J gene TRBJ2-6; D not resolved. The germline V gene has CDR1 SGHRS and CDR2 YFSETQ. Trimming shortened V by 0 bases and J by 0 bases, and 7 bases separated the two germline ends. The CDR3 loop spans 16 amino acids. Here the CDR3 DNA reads TGCGCCAGCAGCTTGGAAGGGATCTCTGGGGCCAACGTCCTGACTTTC. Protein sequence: CASSLEGISGANVLTF. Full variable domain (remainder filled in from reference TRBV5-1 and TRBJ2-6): KAGVTQTPRYLIKTRGQQVTLSCSPISGHRSVSWYQQTPGQGLQFLFEYFSETQRNKGNFPGRFSGRQFSNSRSEMNVSTLELGDSALYLCASSLEGISGANVLTFGAGSRLTVL.

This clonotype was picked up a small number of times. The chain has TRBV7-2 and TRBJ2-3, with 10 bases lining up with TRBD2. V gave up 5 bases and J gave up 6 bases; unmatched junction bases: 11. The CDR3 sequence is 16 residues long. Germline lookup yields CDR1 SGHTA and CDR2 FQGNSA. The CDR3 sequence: CASSDILAGTGDTQYF. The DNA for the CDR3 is TGTGCCAGCAGCGACATACTAGCGGGAACGGGGGATACGCAGTATTTT.

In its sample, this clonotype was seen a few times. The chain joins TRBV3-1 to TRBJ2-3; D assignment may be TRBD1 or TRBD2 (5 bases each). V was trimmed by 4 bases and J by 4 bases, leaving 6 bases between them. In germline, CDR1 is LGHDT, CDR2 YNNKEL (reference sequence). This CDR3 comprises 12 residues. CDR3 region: CASSRGPDTQYF. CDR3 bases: TGTGCCAGCAGCCGGGGACCAGATACGCAGTATTTT.

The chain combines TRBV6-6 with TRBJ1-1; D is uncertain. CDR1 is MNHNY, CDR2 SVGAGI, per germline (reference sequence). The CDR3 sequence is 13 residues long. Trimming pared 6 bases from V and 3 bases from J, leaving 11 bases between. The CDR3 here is CASSLRPHTEAFF. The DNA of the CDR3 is TGTGCCAGCAGCCTCCGGCCCCACACTGAAGCTTTCTTT.

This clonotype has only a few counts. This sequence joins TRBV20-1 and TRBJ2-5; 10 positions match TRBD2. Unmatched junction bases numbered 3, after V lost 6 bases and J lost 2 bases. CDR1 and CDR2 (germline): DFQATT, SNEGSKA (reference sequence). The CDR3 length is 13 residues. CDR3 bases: TGCAGTGCGAAGCGGGGGGGACAAGAGACCCAGTACTTC. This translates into CSAKRGGQETQYF.

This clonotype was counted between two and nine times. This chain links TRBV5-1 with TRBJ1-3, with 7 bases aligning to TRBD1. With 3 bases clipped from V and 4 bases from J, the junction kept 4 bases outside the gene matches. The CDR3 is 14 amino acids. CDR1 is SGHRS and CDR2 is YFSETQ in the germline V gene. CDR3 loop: CASSSGQEGNTIYF. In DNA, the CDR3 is TGCGCCAGCAGCTCCGGACAGGAGGGAAACACCATATATTTT.

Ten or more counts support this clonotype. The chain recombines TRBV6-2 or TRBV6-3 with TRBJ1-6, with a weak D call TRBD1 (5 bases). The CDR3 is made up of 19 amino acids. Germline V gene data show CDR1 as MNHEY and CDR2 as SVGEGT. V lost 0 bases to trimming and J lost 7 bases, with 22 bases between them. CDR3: CASSYSKQALRRRNSPLHF. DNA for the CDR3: TGTGCCAGCAGTTACTCGAAACAGGCTCTCCGCCGCAGAAATTCACCCCTCCACTTT.

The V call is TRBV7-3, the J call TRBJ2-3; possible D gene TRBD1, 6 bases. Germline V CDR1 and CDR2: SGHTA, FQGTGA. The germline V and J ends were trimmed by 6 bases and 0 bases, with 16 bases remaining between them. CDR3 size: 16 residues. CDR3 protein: CASSTIGGTSTDTQYF. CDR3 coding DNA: TGTGCCAGCAGTACGATAGGGGGAACAAGCACAGATACGCAGTATTTT.